The 31 T cell receptor beta chains presented below share a single source sample, sequenced in a study of cytotoxic CD8 clonotypes in ibrutinib-treated CLL. The method was immunoSEQ multiplex PCR; TCRdb's version includes in-frame clones alone and lacks a portion of them. The table has a few hundred thousand clones, over 55% seen once. The specimen comprised PBMCs, sampled after 36 months of ibrutinib treatment. The receptor source for this set is a human donor with chronic lymphocytic leukemia.

V usage is TRBV5-1 and J usage is TRBJ1-1; 7 bases fit TRBD1. V lost 2 bases and J lost 5; bases outside the gene matches: 6. The CDR3 runs 14 residues. Germline values: CDR1 SGHRS, CDR2 YFSETQ. Here the CDR3 DNA reads TGCGCCAGCAGCTTAAGGGGGCTCGGGACTGAAGCTTTCTTT. It yields the protein CASSLRGLGTEAFF. Variable domain in full (rest from reference TRBV5-1 and TRBJ1-1): KAGVTQTPRYLIKTRGQQVTLSCSPISGHRSVSWYQQTPGQGLQFLFEYFSETQRNKGNFPGRFSGRQFSNSRSEMNVSTLELGDSALYLCASSLRGLGTEAFFGQGTRLTVV.

J is TRBJ2-3 and V is TRBV27; D is possibly TRBD2 (7 bases). Trimming pared 4 bases from V and 0 bases from J, leaving 20 bases between. The CDR3 has 18 amino acids. Germline values: CDR1 MNHEY, CDR2 SMNVEV (reference sequence). CDR3 region: CASSWGRGTSPSTDTQYF. The CDR3 region has the DNA TGTGCCAGCAGTTGGGGGCGGGGGACCTCTCCCAGCACAGATACGCAGTATTTT.

The chain recombines TRBV9 with TRBJ2-1, with 12 bases aligning to TRBD2. This CDR3 is 15 amino acids long. V gave up 0 bases and J gave up 7 bases; unmatched junction bases: 2. Germline CDR1 is SGDLS and CDR2 is YYNGEE. The CDR3 region has the DNA TGTGCCAGCAGCGTAGGACTAGCGGGGGTGAATGAGCAGTTCTTC. It specifies CASSVGLAGVNEQFF.

This chain connects TRBV7-8 to TRBJ2-3, with TRBD1 matching 7 bases. The germline CDR1 and CDR2 sequences are SGHVS and FQNEAQ. Trimming at V came to 5 bases and at J to 3 bases, leaving 14 bases not matched to a gene. CDR3 size: 17 residues. CDR3 in DNA: TGTGCCAGCAGCCCCCGAGTCCGGGGACAGCCTACAGATACGCAGTATTTT. Translating it yields CASSPRVRGQPTDTQYF.

This clone was seen only a few times. The chain recombines TRBV5-6 with TRBJ2-3; 9 nucleotides agree with TRBD2. Looked up from germline, CDR1 is SGHDT and CDR2 is YYEEEE. There are 14 residues in the CDR3. V shed 1 base and J 10 bases; nucleotides not matched to a gene: 7. In nucleotides, the CDR3 is TGTGCCAGCAGCTTGCGGGGTAGCGGGAGTGCGCAGTATTTT. Translation gives CASSLRGSGSAQYF.

This chain joins TRBV5-6 and TRBJ2-1; D is uncertain. V lost 2 bases and J lost 4, with 13 bases in between. The CDR3 has 15 amino acids. From germline, CDR1 is SGHDT and CDR2 YYEEEE. The CDR3 DNA reads TGTGCCAGCAGCTTCTGGCACACGAGGTACAATGAGCAGTTCTTC. Amino acid sequence: CASSFWHTRYNEQFF.

This chain joins TRBV5-1 and TRBJ2-7; TRBD1 matches 7 bases. The length of the CDR3 is 14 residues. The germline V gene has CDR1 SGHRS and CDR2 YFSETQ. V was pared by 4 bases and J by 5 bases, with 9 bases of the junction left unmatched. Written as DNA, the CDR3 is TGCGCCAGCAGCCCGAGGACAGGATTGGACGAGCAGTACTTC. This encodes CASSPRTGLDEQYF.

In its sample, this clone was seen once. The chain uses TRBV7-9 and TRBJ2-2; D is unresolved. The germline V gene has CDR1 SEHNR and CDR2 FQNEAQ (reference sequence). CDR3 length: 12 residues. The V end was cut by 8 bases, the J end by 9 bases, with 13 bases between. The CDR3 bases are TGTGCCAGCTCGGTTGGGCTTCGGGAGCTGTTTTTT. Its protein is CASSVGLRELFF.

This sequence joins TRBV5-4 and TRBJ1-2; D is ambiguous. Germline values: CDR1 SGHNT, CDR2 YYREEE (reference sequence). The CDR3 loop spans 14 amino acids. V was cut by 10 bases and J by 4 bases, with 20 bases left in between. The CDR3 DNA reads as TGTGCCTCACGGACCGACCTCGGAGGCTATGGCTACACCTTC. It is translated as CASRTDLGGYGYTF.

The rearrangement joins TRBV5-4 to TRBJ2-6; D unresolved. Trimming removed 4 bases at V and 2 bases at J, with 13 bases between. CDR1 is SGHNT and CDR2 is YYREEE in the germline V gene (reference sequence). The CDR3 has 16 residues. The chain's CDR3 is CASSGSSDPGANVLTF. CDR3 sequence (DNA): TGTGCCAGCAGCGGGTCATCTGACCCTGGGGCCAACGTCCTGACTTTC.

The chain uses TRBV11-3 and TRBJ1-1; possible D gene TRBD1, 6 bases. The CDR3 runs to 13 residues. Germline V lookup: CDR1 SGHNT, CDR2 YENEEA. V was shortened by 1 base and J by 7 bases, with 10 bases between the two germline ends. The CDR3 DNA is TGTGCCAGCAGCTTAGCGCAGGGGCTTGAAGCTTTCTTT. Translated: CASSLAQGLEAFF.

The chain links TRBV28 to TRBJ2-4; tentatively, D is TRBD2 (6 bases). CDR3 length equals 18 residues. Germline values: CDR1 MDHEN, CDR2 SYDVKM. Trimming took off 1 base at V and 2 bases at J, with 18 bases between the two ends. The CDR3 region is CASSLLRGMGVTKNIQYF. CDR3 DNA: TGTGCCAGCAGTTTATTGCGGGGTATGGGGGTAACCAAAAACATTCAGTACTTC.

V gene TRBV15 combines with J gene TRBJ2-7; the D gene is possibly TRBD2 (5 bases). The CDR3 contains 12 residues. From germline, CDR1 is LNHNV and CDR2 YYDKDF (reference sequence). The V gene lost 0 bases and the J gene lost 6 bases, with 6 bases spanning the gap. CDR3 sequence reads: CATSRDRGEQYF. CDR3 bases: TGTGCCACCAGCAGAGATCGGGGCGAGCAGTACTTC.

The chain employs TRBV4-1 and TRBJ2-3, with 12 bases identical to TRBD2. J lost 1 base, V lost 0 bases, and 8 bases had no gene match. The germline gives CDR1 MGHRA, CDR2 YSYEKL. The CDR3 covers 19 residues. The CDR3 spells CASSQDLAGGRHRTDTQYF. CDR3 sequence (DNA): TGCGCCAGCAGCCAAGACCTAGCGGGGGGGCGCCATCGCACAGATACGCAGTATTTT.

This sequence joins TRBV28 and TRBJ2-2; 9 nucleotides line up with TRBD1. The CDR3 has 16 residues. Germline trimming cut 6 bases from V and 8 bases from J; bases unmatched to any gene: 13. Germline V lookup: CDR1 MDHEN, CDR2 SYDVKM. The CDR3 protein is CASRRDRGTGYGELFF. Here the CDR3 DNA reads TGTGCCAGCAGGAGGGATAGAGGGACAGGGTATGGGGAGCTGTTTTTT.

The V call is TRBV13, the J call TRBJ1-2, with a possible D match to TRBD1 (6 bases). V shed 2 bases and J shed 3 bases, with 10 bases lying between them. This CDR3 is 14 amino acids long. Germline V gives CDR1 PRHDT, CDR2 FYEKMQ (reference sequence). The CDR3 nucleotides are TGTGCCAGCAGCTTACAGGGGTACGACTATGGCTACACCTTC. Amino acids: CASSLQGYDYGYTF. The full variable domain, in which reference TRBV13 and TRBJ1-2 provide the parts outside the CDR3, is AAGVIQSPRHLIKEKRETATLKCYPIPRHDTVYWYQQGPGQDPQFLISFYEKMQSDKGSIPDRFSAQQFSDYHSELNMSSLELGDSALYFCASSLQGYDYGYTFGSGTRLTVV.

The chain links TRBV2 to TRBJ1-2, with TRBD1 as a possible D gene (6 bases). CDR3 length equals 17 residues. CDR1 is SNHLY and CDR2 is FYNNEI in the germline V gene. Between the trimmed V and J ends, which lost 9 bases and 0 bases, there was a span of 23 bases. CDR3: CAREGIGQPRANYGYTF. The CDR3 bases are TGTGCCAGGGAGGGGATCGGACAGCCCCGAGCTAACTATGGCTACACCTTC.

The CDR3 nucleotides are TGTGCCAGTAGTATAGTCGCGGGGCTCGGTGGCTACACCTTC. It yields the protein CASSIVAGLGGYTF. V and J are TRBV19 and TRBJ1-2; a weak D match, TRBD1 (5 bases). CDR3 length: 14 residues. CDR1 is LNHDA, CDR2 SQIVND, per germline (reference sequence). V lost 1 base and J lost 7, with 13 bases in between.

The J gene is TRBJ1-6, the V gene TRBV9; D is ambiguous. Germline V gene sequence: CDR1 SGDLS, CDR2 YYNGEE. Trimming left V 1 base short and J 8 bases short, with 7 bases between. The CDR3 contains 13 residues. For the CDR3, the DNA is TGTGCCAGCAGCGTACCCCCCCATTCACCCCTCCACTTT. It yields the protein CASSVPPHSPLHF.

The rearrangement joins TRBV7-2 to TRBJ2-1, with a possible D match to TRBD2 (6 bases). Trimming removed 5 bases at V and 9 bases at J, with 20 bases between. Germline V gene lookup returns CDR1 SGHTA and CDR2 FQGNSA. The CDR3 contains 15 residues. The CDR3 sequence: CASSPRGWAGTEQFF. Here the CDR3 DNA reads TGTGCCAGCAGCCCGCGTGGTTGGGCGGGGACTGAGCAGTTCTTC.

This clone has only a few counts. The V and J genes are TRBV6-5 and TRBJ1-1; 8 bases fit TRBD1. CDR3 size: 15 residues. Trimming took 8 bases from V and 4 from J; bases not matched to a gene: 12. Germline CDR1 reads MNHEY; CDR2 reads SVGAGI. This CDR3 is CASADLTGAGTEAFF. Written as DNA, the CDR3 is TGTGCCAGCGCTGACCTGACAGGGGCGGGCACTGAAGCTTTCTTT.

The gene calls are TRBV14 and TRBJ2-5; D perhaps matches TRBD2 (6 bases). CDR1 and CDR2 from the germline V gene are SGHDN and FVKESK. CDR3 length equals 15 residues. The ends were cut back, 3 bases at V and 4 bases at J, with 15 bases in the middle. The CDR3: CASSQSREMVETQYF. CDR3 sequence (DNA): TGTGCCAGCAGCCAGTCTCGGGAGATGGTAGAGACCCAGTACTTC.

This clone appeared a few times. CDR3 residues: CASSALGPRSTDTQYF. CDR3 nucleotides: TGTGCCAGCAGTGCCCTCGGTCCACGAAGCACAGATACGCAGTATTTT. The rearrangement joins TRBV27 to TRBJ2-3; D uncertain. Germline lookup yields CDR1 MNHEY and CDR2 SMNVEV (reference sequence). The CDR3 is made up of 16 amino acids. The V and J ends lost 5 bases and 0 bases respectively, with 15 bases between them.

This chain uses TRBV29-1 with TRBJ2-1, with a possible D match to TRBD2 (6 bases). V gave up 4 bases and J gave up 6 bases, with 16 bases separating them. This CDR3 has 14 amino acids. Germline-derived CDR1 and CDR2 are SQVTM and ANQGSEA. The CDR3 is CSVASGIGGNEQFF. CDR3 sequence (DNA): TGCAGCGTTGCCAGCGGCATCGGGGGCAATGAGCAGTTCTTC.

The rearrangement links TRBV27 to TRBJ2-7, with D perhaps matching TRBD2 (5 bases). The CDR3 has 16 residues. V was clipped by 5 bases and J by 0 bases, with 17 bases between them. Germline lookup yields CDR1 MNHEY and CDR2 SMNVEV (reference sequence). The CDR3 nucleotides are TGTGCCAGCAGTCCTAGAGGGCTAGTGAGCTCCTACGAGCAGTACTTC. It codes for CASSPRGLVSSYEQYF.

This clone showed up just once. V usage is TRBV10-3 and J usage is TRBJ2-2, with a possible D match to TRBD1 (5 bases). Per the germline V gene, CDR1 is ENHRY and CDR2 is SYGVKD. The CDR3 extends over 15 amino acids. Trimming removed 3 bases at V and 7 bases at J, with 15 bases between. DNA of the CDR3: TGTGCCATCAGTGAAGTCGCAGGGTTGGGCGGGGAGCTGTTTTTT. Translation: CAISEVAGLGGELFF.

The chain combines TRBV2 with TRBJ2-1; the match to TRBD1 covers 10 bases. This CDR3 region has 15 residues. Germline V gene sequence: CDR1 SNHLY, CDR2 FYNNEI. V gave up 5 bases and J gave up 4 bases; unmatched junction bases: 5. The CDR3 protein is CASSQTGGPYNEQFF. The CDR3 DNA reads as TGTGCCAGCAGTCAGACAGGGGGCCCGTACAATGAGCAGTTCTTC.

This clone was detected a few times. The J gene is TRBJ2-6, the V gene TRBV5-1; the D is unclear. CDR1 and CDR2 (germline): SGHRS, YFSETQ. The CDR3 length is 15 residues. V lost 7 bases, J lost 3 bases, and 14 bases lay in between. The CDR3 region is CASLDPGFGANVLTF. DNA for the CDR3: TGCGCCAGCCTGGATCCCGGGTTTGGGGCCAACGTCCTGACTTTC.

The V gene is TRBV19, the J gene TRBJ2-2; 8 nucleotides line up with TRBD1. Unmatched junction bases numbered 4, after V lost 8 bases and J lost 2 bases. Germline loops: CDR1 LNHDA, CDR2 SQIVND (reference sequence). The CDR3 totals 14 residues. Here the CDR3 DNA reads TGTGCCAGTGGACAGGGATACAACACCGGGGAGCTGTTTTTT. It yields the protein CASGQGYNTGELFF.

The chain joins TRBV5-6 to TRBJ1-1; D not resolved. The CDR3 contains 11 residues. Germline V gene lookup returns CDR1 SGHDT and CDR2 YYEEEE. Trimming removed 0 bases at V and 7 bases at J, with 4 bases between. This chain's CDR3 is CASSLGVEAFF. CDR3 coding DNA: TGTGCCAGCAGCTTGGGGGTTGAAGCTTTCTTT. The whole variable domain, filled in from reference TRBV5-6 and TRBJ1-1, reads DAGVTQSPTHLIKTRGQQVTLRCSPKSGHDTVSWYQQALGQGPQFIFQYYEEEERQRGNFPDRFSGHQFPNYSSELNVNALLLGDSALYLCASSLGVEAFFGQGTRLTVV.

This clone has a single count. The chain joins TRBV7-7 to TRBJ2-7; the match to TRBD1 covers 7 bases. CDR1 is SSHAT and CDR2 is FNYEAQ in the germline V gene (reference sequence). The V and J ends lost 3 bases and 2 bases, in that order; junction bases with no gene match: 7. The CDR3 is 15 amino acids. The chain's CDR3 is CASSFRQGPPYEQYF. The DNA of the CDR3 is TGTGCCAGCAGCTTCCGACAGGGACCCCCCTACGAGCAGTACTTC.